This passage covers 17 T cell receptor beta chains from one sample sequenced in a study of CD8 T cells in ankylosing spondylitis. TCRdb redid the calling of the 5' RACE reads with MiXCR, one entry per CDR3 protein. The table includes some 250,000 distinct CDR3 sequences, about 24% detected once. Sequenced input: blood, either unsorted or a sorted T cell fraction (not recorded which). The receptors derive from a male donor with ankylosing spondylitis or in good health (not recorded which).

This clonotype occurred many times. This chain joins TRBV9 and TRBJ2-7, with D possibly being TRBD2 (6 bases). Germline V gene lookup returns CDR1 SGDLS and CDR2 YYNGEE. The CDR3 is made up of 14 amino acids. V was pared by 4 bases and J by 4 bases, with 15 bases between. The CDR3 sequence is CASSPGGGRYEQYF. As DNA, the CDR3 is TGTGCCAGCAGCCCTGGTGGAGGGAGGTACGAGCAGTACTTC.

V and J are TRBV15 and TRBJ2-3, with 7 bases identical to TRBD2. Unmatched junction bases numbered 3, after V lost 8 bases and J lost 1 base. Per germline, CDR1 LNHNV and CDR2 YYDKDF (reference sequence). The CDR3 is made up of 13 amino acids. The CDR3, as DNA: TGTGCCACCGCGGGGGACCGCACAGATACGCAGTATTTT. Its translation: CATAGDRTDTQYF.

J is TRBJ2-1 and V is TRBV3-1; possible D gene TRBD1, 5 bases. The V end lost 6 bases, the J end lost 8 bases, and 14 bases lay between the germline ends. Germline CDR1 is LGHDT and CDR2 is YNNKEL (reference sequence). The CDR3 extends over 13 amino acids. CDR3 sequence: CASSRQGPDEQFF. CDR3 DNA: TGTGCCAGCAGTCGTCAGGGCCCGGATGAGCAGTTCTTC.

This clonotype showed up just a few times. The chain couples TRBV20-1 to TRBJ2-7; 7 bases agree with TRBD2. CDR1 and CDR2 from the germline V gene are DFQATT and SNEGSKA (reference sequence). The CDR3 totals 12 residues. CDR3 DNA: TGCAGCGGACTAGTTCGGAACTACGAGCAGTACTTC. This codes for CSGLVRNYEQYF.

This clonotype occurred many times. The chain uses TRBV15 and TRBJ2-3; D is perhaps TRBD1 (6 bases). Germline V lookup: CDR1 LNHNV, CDR2 YYDKDF (reference sequence). This CDR3 has 17 amino acids. Trimming pared 0 bases from V and 8 bases from J, leaving 21 bases between. CDR3 DNA: TGTGCCACCAGCAGAGATACGGGGACAAGTGCCCCCGGTACGCAGTATTTT. Protein product: CATSRDTGTSAPGTQYF.

This clonotype was counted ten times or more. The chain employs TRBV24-1 and TRBJ2-2, with 7 bases aligning to TRBD1. This CDR3 is 15 amino acids long. V trimming: 5 bases; J trimming: 0 bases; junction bases outside the gene matches: 2. CDR1 KGHDR and CDR2 SFDVKD come from the germline V gene. DNA for the CDR3: TGTGCCACCAGTGGAGGACAGGCGAACACCGGGGAGCTGTTTTTT. It encodes CATSGGQANTGELFF.

The rearrangement joins TRBV20-1 to TRBJ2-3; 7 positions match TRBD1. After removal of 2 bases from V and 1 base from J, the junction contained 6 bases not matched to a gene. Germline CDR1 and CDR2: DFQATT and SNEGSKA (reference sequence). The CDR3 has 15 residues. The CDR3 nucleotides are TGCAGTGCTAGATCAGGGACAGCACGCACAGATACGCAGTATTTT. Encoded protein: CSARSGTARTDTQYF.

This clonotype was seen only a few times. V and J are TRBV6-1 and TRBJ1-1, with a possible D match to TRBD1 (5 bases). Germline CDR1 and CDR2: MNHNS and SASEGT. The CDR3 spans 15 residues. Trimming shortened V by 5 bases and J by 1 base, and 14 bases separated the two germline ends. The CDR3 nucleotides read TGTGCCAGCAGTCCCTCCCCCACAGGGAACACTGAAGCTTTCTTT. This sequence encodes CASSPSPTGNTEAFF.

The chain couples TRBV12-3 or TRBV12-4 to TRBJ2-5, with unresolved D. Trimming took 4 bases from V and 5 from J, leaving 14 bases between them. The CDR3 has 14 amino acids. This CDR3 is CASSWLVGGETQYF. DNA of the CDR3: TGTGCCAGCAGTTGGTTGGTGGGTGGGGAGACCCAGTACTTC.

This clonotype was seen at least ten times. The rearrangement links TRBV5-6 to TRBJ2-5, with a possible D match to TRBD1 (5 bases). This CDR3 comprises 16 residues. V was trimmed by 5 bases and J by 3 bases, leaving 20 bases between them. The germline CDR1 and CDR2 sequences are SGHDT and YYEEEE. The CDR3 DNA follows: TGTGCCAGCAGACGAGTCGGACATCTAAAGGAAGAGACCCAGTACTTC. Its protein is CASRRVGHLKEETQYF.

The chain links TRBV18 to TRBJ2-3; 7 bases are a match to TRBD1. Germline V lookup: CDR1 KGHSH, CDR2 LQKENI. The CDR3 sequence is 15 residues long. Germline trimming cut 0 bases from V and 4 bases from J; bases unmatched to any gene: 4. DNA for the CDR3: TGTGCCAGCTCACCACCGGACAGGATCGCAGATACGCAGTATTTT. Protein: CASSPPDRIADTQYF.

This clonotype was picked up many times. V usage is TRBV7-9 and J usage is TRBJ2-3; no definite D call. The germline gives CDR1 SEHNR, CDR2 FQNEAQ (reference sequence). The CDR3 sequence is 13 residues long. Trimming pared 5 bases from V and 6 bases from J, leaving 12 bases between. The CDR3 is CASSQIGRDTQYF. The DNA for the CDR3 is TGTGCCAGCAGCCAAATAGGGCGGGATACGCAGTATTTT.

The chain uses TRBV29-1 and TRBJ1-1, with D hard to call. Germline V gene data show CDR1 as SQVTM and CDR2 as ANQGSEA. With 4 bases removed from V and 1 base from J, the gap between germline ends came to 7 bases. This CDR3 is built from 12 residues. This CDR3 reads CSVVKTNTEAFF. The DNA of the CDR3 is TGCAGCGTTGTGAAGACGAACACTGAAGCTTTCTTT.

There are a few counts of this clonotype. The rearrangement links TRBV20-1 to TRBJ2-1, with D possibly TRBD1 on 5 matching bases. The CDR3 is made up of 16 amino acids. The germline CDR1 and CDR2 sequences are DFQATT and SNEGSKA (reference sequence). The germline V and J ends were trimmed by 0 bases and 2 bases, with 14 bases remaining between them. The CDR3 here is CSARDRQKGTYNEQFF. CDR3 DNA sequence: TGCAGTGCTAGAGATAGACAGAAGGGTACCTACAATGAGCAGTTCTTC.

V is TRBV2 and J is TRBJ2-5, with a tentative D call TRBD2 (5 bases). The germline V gene encodes CDR1 SNHLY and CDR2 FYNNEI. The CDR3 has 13 amino acids. V lost 4 bases and J lost 5, with 11 bases in between. The CDR3 reads CASSVERRETQYF. The CDR3 DNA reads TGTGCCAGCAGTGTTGAGAGGAGGGAGACCCAGTACTTC.

This clonotype was counted between two and nine times. The genes are TRBV29-1 and TRBJ1-2; 8 bases match TRBD1. There are 12 residues in the CDR3. CDR1 and CDR2 from the germline V gene are SQVTM and ANQGSEA. V shed 6 bases and J 4 bases; nucleotides not matched to a gene: 4. The CDR3 reads CSVLTGGYGYTF. The CDR3 nucleotides are TGCAGCGTGCTAACAGGGGGCTATGGCTACACCTTC.

V usage is TRBV6-2 or TRBV6-3 and J usage is TRBJ2-7, with TRBD1 matching 9 bases. The J segment lost 1 base and the V segment lost 6 bases, leaving 10 bases of the junction unmatched. The germline CDR1 and CDR2 sequences are MNHEY and SVGEGT. CDR3 length: 16 amino acids. The CDR3 DNA reads as TGTGCCAGCAGGGGCGTCGCGGGACAGGGTTCCTACGAGCAGTACTTC. It specifies CASRGVAGQGSYEQYF.